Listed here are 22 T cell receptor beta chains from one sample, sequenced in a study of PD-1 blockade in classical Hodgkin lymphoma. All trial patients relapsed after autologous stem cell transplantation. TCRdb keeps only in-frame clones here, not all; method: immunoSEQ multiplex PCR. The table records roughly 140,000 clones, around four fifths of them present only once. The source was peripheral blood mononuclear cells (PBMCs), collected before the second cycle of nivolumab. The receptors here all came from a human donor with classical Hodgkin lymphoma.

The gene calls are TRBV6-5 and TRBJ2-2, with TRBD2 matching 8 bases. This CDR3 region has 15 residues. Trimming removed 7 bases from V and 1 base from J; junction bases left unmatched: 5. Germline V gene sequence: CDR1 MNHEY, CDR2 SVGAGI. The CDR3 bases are TGTGCCAGCAAACAAGCGGGGGTGAACACCGGGGAGCTGTTTTTT. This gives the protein CASKQAGVNTGELFF.

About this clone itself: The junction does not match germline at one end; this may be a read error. The CDR3 DNA is TGTGCCATCAGTGAGTTTGAGAGGGGACAGGGGGCAGGAGGCTACACCTTC. It translates to CAISEFERGQGAGGYTF. This chain links TRBV6-1 with TRBJ1-2; 12 nucleotides match TRBD1. The germline V gene encodes CDR1 MNHNS and CDR2 SASEGT. This CDR3 comprises 17 residues.

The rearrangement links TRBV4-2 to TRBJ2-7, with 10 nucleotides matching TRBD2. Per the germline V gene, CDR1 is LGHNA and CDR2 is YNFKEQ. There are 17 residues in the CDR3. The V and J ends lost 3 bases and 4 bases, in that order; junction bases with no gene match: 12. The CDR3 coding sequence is TGTGCCAGCAGCCAGATGCCATCTAGCGGGAGCTGGTACGAGCAGTACTTC. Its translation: CASSQMPSSGSWYEQYF.

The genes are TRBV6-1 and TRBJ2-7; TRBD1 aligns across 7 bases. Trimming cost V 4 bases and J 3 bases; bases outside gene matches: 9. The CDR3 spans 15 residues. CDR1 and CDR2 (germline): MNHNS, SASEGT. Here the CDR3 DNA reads TGTGCCAGCAGTGTTGGGACAGCGATTCGCTACGAGCAGTACTTC. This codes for CASSVGTAIRYEQYF.

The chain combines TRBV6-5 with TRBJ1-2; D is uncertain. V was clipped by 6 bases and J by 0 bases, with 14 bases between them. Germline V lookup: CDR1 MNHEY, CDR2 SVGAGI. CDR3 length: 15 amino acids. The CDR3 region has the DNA TGTGCCAGCAGATTAGGACTCTCCCCTAACTATGGCTACACCTTC. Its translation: CASRLGLSPNYGYTF.

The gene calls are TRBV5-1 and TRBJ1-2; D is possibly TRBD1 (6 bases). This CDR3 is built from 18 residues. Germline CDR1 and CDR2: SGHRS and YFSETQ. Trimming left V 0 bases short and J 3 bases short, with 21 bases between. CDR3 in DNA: TGCGCCAGCAGCTTGGGTTGGCTTGGGACACTAGGAGACTATGGCTACACCTTC. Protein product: CASSLGWLGTLGDYGYTF.

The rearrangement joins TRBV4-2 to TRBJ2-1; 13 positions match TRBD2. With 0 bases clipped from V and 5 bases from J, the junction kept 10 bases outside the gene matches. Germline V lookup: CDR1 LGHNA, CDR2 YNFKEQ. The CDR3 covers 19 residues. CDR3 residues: CASSQDPPGLAGADNEQFF. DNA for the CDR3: TGTGCCAGCAGCCAAGATCCCCCCGGACTAGCGGGGGCAGACAATGAGCAGTTCTTC.

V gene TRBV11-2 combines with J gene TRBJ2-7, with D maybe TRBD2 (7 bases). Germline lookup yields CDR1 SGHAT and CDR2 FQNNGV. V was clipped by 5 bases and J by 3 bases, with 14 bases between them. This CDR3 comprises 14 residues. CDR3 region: CASSRSGGDYEQYF. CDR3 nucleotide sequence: TGTGCCAGCAGCCGCTCGGGGGGCGACTACGAGCAGTACTTC.

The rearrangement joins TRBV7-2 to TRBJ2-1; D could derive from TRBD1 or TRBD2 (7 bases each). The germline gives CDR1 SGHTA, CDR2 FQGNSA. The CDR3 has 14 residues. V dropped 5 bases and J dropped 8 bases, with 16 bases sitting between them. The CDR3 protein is CASSPLRGGDEQFF. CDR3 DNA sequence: TGTGCCAGCAGCCCGCTCAGGGGGGGCGATGAGCAGTTCTTC.

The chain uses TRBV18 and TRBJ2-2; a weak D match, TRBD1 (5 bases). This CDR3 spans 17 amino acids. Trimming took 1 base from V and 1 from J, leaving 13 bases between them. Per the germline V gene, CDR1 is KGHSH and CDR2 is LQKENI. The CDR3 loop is CASSPRATALNTGELFF. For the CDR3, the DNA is TGTGCCAGCTCACCACGGGCGACAGCTCTGAACACCGGGGAGCTGTTTTTT.

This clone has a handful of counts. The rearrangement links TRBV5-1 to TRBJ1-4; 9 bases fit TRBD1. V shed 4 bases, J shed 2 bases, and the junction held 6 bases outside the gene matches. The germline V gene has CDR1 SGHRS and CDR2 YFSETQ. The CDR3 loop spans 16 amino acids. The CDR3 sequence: CASSGGQGATNEKLFF. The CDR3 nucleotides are TGCGCCAGCAGCGGGGGACAGGGTGCGACTAATGAAAAACTGTTTTTT.

This chain's CDR3 is CASRADSGTDTQYF. The CDR3, as DNA: TGTGCCAGCAGGGCGGACTCGGGCACAGATACGCAGTATTTT. The rearrangement links TRBV5-4 to TRBJ2-3, with D perhaps TRBD2 (5 bases). Trimming stripped 5 bases from V and 1 base from J, with 11 bases between. CDR3 length equals 14 residues. Looked up from germline, CDR1 is SGHNT and CDR2 is YYREEE (reference sequence). Based on the CDR3 plus reference TRBV5-4 and TRBJ2-3, the full variable domain is ETGVTQSPTHLIKTRGQQVTLRCSSQSGHNTVSWYQQALGQGPQFIFQYYREEENGRGNFPPRFSGLQFPNYSSELNVNALELDDSALYLCASRADSGTDTQYFGPGTRLTVL.

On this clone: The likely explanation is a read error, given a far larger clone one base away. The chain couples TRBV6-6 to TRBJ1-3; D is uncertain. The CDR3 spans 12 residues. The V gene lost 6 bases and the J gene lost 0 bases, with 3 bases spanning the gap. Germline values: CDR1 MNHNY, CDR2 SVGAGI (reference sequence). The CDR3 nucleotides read TGTGCCAGCAGCAACTCTGGAAACACCATATATTTT. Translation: CASSNSGNTIYF.

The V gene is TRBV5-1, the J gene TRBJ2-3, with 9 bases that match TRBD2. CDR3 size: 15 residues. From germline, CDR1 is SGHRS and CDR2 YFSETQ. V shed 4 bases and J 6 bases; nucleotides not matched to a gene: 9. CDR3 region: CASSLRLAGRDTQYF. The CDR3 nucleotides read TGCGCCAGCAGCCTCCGGCTAGCGGGGAGGGATACGCAGTATTTT.

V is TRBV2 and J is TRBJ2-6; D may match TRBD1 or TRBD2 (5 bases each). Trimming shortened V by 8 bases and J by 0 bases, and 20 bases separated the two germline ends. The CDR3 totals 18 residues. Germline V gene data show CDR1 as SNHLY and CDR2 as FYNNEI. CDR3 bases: TGTGCCAGCGCGATTCGGGGCCAGGTGGGCTCTGGGGCCAACGTCCTGACTTTC. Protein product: CASAIRGQVGSGANVLTF.

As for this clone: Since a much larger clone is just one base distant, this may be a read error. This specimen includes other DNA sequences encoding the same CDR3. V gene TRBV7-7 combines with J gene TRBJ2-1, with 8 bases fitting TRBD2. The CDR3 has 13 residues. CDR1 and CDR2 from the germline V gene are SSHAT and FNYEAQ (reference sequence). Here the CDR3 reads CASSSFGGDEQFF. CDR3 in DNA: TGTGCCAGCAGCTCCTTCGGGGGGGATGAACAGTTCTTC.

CDR3 bases: TGTGCCAGCCGGACACCAGGGGTGGAGACCCAGTACTTC. Encoded protein: CASRTPGVETQYF. The V gene is TRBV6-6, the J gene TRBJ2-5, with D tentatively TRBD1 (6 bases). The CDR3 sequence is 13 residues long. Germline CDR1 MNHNY, CDR2 SVGAGI (reference sequence). V was shortened by 8 bases and J by 5 bases, with 15 bases between the two germline ends.

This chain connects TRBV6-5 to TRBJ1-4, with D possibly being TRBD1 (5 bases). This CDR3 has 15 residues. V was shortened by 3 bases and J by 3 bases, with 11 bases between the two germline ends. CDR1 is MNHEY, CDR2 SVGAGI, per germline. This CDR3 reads CASSYGTGSNEKLFF. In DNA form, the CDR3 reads TGTGCCAGCAGTTATGGGACGGGGTCTAATGAAAAACTGTTTTTT.

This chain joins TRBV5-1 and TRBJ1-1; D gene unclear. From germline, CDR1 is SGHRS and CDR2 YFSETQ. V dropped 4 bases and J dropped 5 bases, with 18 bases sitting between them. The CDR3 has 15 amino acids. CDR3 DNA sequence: TGCGCCAGCAGCGCTTTTGACCCTCTGGAAACTGAAGCTTTCTTT. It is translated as CASSAFDPLETEAFF.

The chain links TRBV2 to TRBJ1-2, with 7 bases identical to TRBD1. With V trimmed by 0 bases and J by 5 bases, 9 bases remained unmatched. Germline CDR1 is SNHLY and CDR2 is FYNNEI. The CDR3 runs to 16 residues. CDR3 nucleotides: TGTGCCAGCAGTGAAGCCCTACAGGGGACTGAGTATGGCTACACCTTC. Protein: CASSEALQGTEYGYTF.

CDR3 amino acids: CASRKGARESYEQYF. The CDR3 DNA follows: TGCGCCAGCAGGAAGGGGGCTAGGGAGTCCTACGAGCAGTACTTC. This sequence joins TRBV5-1 and TRBJ2-7; TRBD1 agrees at 7 bases. The CDR3 has 15 amino acids. J gave up 1 base and V 5 bases, and 9 bases lay outside the gene matches. Germline CDR1 and CDR2: SGHRS and YFSETQ.

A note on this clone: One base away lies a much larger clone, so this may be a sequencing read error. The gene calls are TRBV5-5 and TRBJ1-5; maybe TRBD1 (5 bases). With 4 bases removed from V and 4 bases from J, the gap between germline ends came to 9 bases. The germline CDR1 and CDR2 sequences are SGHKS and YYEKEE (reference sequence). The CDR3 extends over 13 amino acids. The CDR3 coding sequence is TGTGCCAGCAGCGGGACGGGGAATCAGCCCCAGCATTTT. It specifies CASSGTGNQPQHF.